A single sample is the source of the 13 T cell receptor beta chains below, sequenced in a study of blood T cell repertoires in COVID-19. Here immunoSEQ multiplex PCR was the method, and the copy in TCRdb shows in-frame clones only, minus some. The repertoire holds 150,000 or so clones, with about 80% as singletons. The sequencing input was peripheral blood. These TCRs come from a woman aged 40 to 49 with COVID-19, enrolled during active disease.

J is TRBJ2-5 and V is TRBV12-3 or TRBV12-4, with a possible D match to TRBD2 (5 bases). The CDR3 loop spans 13 amino acids. Trimming left V 3 bases short and J 5 bases short, with 10 bases between. The CDR3 loop reads CASSFSGMETQYF. As DNA, the CDR3 is TGTGCCAGCAGTTTCTCGGGGATGGAGACCCAGTACTTC.

The V gene is TRBV11-3, the J gene TRBJ1-4, with TRBD1 identical over 7 bases. Germline V lookup: CDR1 SGHNT, CDR2 YENEEA. J was trimmed by 1 base and V by 11 bases; bases with no gene match: 7. CDR3 length: 14 amino acids. The CDR3 is CAQNRQGTNEKLFF. In DNA, the CDR3 is TGTGCCCAGAATCGACAGGGAACTAATGAAAAACTGTTTTTT. Looking up the rest from reference TRBV11-3 and TRBJ1-4 gives the full variable domain: EAGVVQSPRYKIIEKKQPVAFWCNPISGHNTLYWYLQNLGQGPELLIRYENEEAVDDSQLPKDRFSAERLKGVDSTLKIQPAELGDSAVYLCAQNRQGTNEKLFFGSGTQLSVL.

The rearrangement links TRBV14 to TRBJ1-6; 7 bases match TRBD1. CDR3 length equals 18 residues. Trimming cost V 6 bases and J 0 bases; bases outside gene matches: 11. Germline V gene lookup returns CDR1 SGHDN and CDR2 FVKESK. The CDR3 sequence: CASSRTGDRSSYNSPLHF. CDR3 in DNA: TGTGCCAGCAGTCGTACAGGGGATAGGAGCTCCTATAATTCACCCCTCCACTTT.

The chain carries TRBV11-2 and TRBJ2-4; TRBD1 might be the D (6 bases). V was clipped by 0 bases and J by 8 bases, with 20 bases between them. The CDR3 runs to 17 residues. Germline V gives CDR1 SGHAT, CDR2 FQNNGV. CDR3 DNA sequence: TGTGCCAGCAGCTTAGATTGGGACAATTTTTTGGAGGACATTCAGTACTTC. It yields the protein CASSLDWDNFLEDIQYF.

The chain is built from TRBV11-2 and TRBJ2-6, with 7 bases that match TRBD1. J gave up 2 bases and V 5 bases, and 9 bases lay outside the gene matches. Per the germline V gene, CDR1 is SGHAT and CDR2 is FQNNGV. The CDR3 has 17 amino acids. CDR3 sequence (DNA): TGTGCCAGCAGCGTGACAGGGTCGATCGCTGGGGCCAACGTCCTGACTTTC. Amino acids: CASSVTGSIAGANVLTF.

This rearrangement joins TRBV10-3 to TRBJ2-7, with TRBD1 matching over 11 bases. This CDR3 region has 14 residues. Unmatched junction bases numbered 4, after V lost 3 bases and J lost 6 bases. Germline V lookup: CDR1 ENHRY, CDR2 SYGVKD. CDR3 in amino acids: CAISDPGQGGEQYV. For the CDR3, the DNA is TGTGCCATCAGTGACCCGGGACAGGGGGGCGAGCAGTACGTC.

There are many counts of this clone. V is TRBV3-1 (or the pseudogene TRBV3-2) and J is TRBJ1-3; TRBD1 matches at 8 bases. There are 14 residues in the CDR3. The germline gives CDR1 LGHDT, CDR2 YNNKEL (reference sequence). After removal of 4 bases from V and 4 bases from J, the junction contained 3 bases not matched to a gene. CDR3: CASSLGTGGNTIYF. DNA of the CDR3: TGTGCCAGCAGCCTAGGGACAGGAGGAAACACCATATATTTT.

V usage is TRBV7-2 and J usage is TRBJ2-2; D is undetermined. Trimming cost V 5 bases and J 1 base, with 8 bases left between them. The CDR3 has 14 amino acids. CDR1 is SGHTA, CDR2 FQGNSA, per germline. Here the CDR3 reads CASSIDLNTGELFF. The CDR3, as DNA: TGTGCCAGCAGCATCGACTTGAACACCGGGGAGCTGTTTTTT.

J is TRBJ1-2 and V is TRBV10-3, with a possible D match to TRBD1 (5 bases). V was cut by 8 bases and J by 9 bases, with 16 bases left in between. The germline V gene has CDR1 ENHRY and CDR2 SYGVKD. CDR3 size: 12 residues. CDR3 DNA sequence: TGTGCCATCTCCCAGGACGGGGGTAGCTACACCTTC. Residues: CAISQDGGSYTF.

The DNA of the CDR3 is TGTGCCGGGGGGACCGGATCCACAGATACGCAGTATTTT. It specifies CAGGTGSTDTQYF. This chain connects TRBV2 to TRBJ2-3, with D possibly TRBD2 on 6 matching bases. V gave up 11 bases and J gave up 2 bases, with 14 bases separating them. The germline V gene encodes CDR1 SNHLY and CDR2 FYNNEI. The CDR3 runs 13 residues.

The chain has TRBV7-6 and TRBJ1-3; no reliable D call. Trimming cost V 2 bases and J 0 bases, with 5 bases left between them. There are 14 residues in the CDR3. Germline CDR1 SGHVS, CDR2 FNYEAQ. CDR3 protein: CASSLTFSGNTIYF. The CDR3 DNA reads TGTGCCAGCAGCTTAACATTCTCTGGAAACACCATATATTTT.

The V and J genes are TRBV7-8 and TRBJ2-2, with 9 positions matching TRBD2. The CDR3 contains 17 residues. V gave up 5 bases and J gave up 4 bases; unmatched junction bases: 11. CDR1 is SGHVS and CDR2 is FQNEAQ in the germline V gene. The CDR3 here is CASSTPGLAPSTGELFF. CDR3 DNA: TGTGCCAGCAGCACTCCGGGACTAGCTCCGAGCACCGGGGAGCTGTTTTTT.

V usage is TRBV25-1 and J usage is TRBJ1-1, with 9 bases aligning to TRBD1. Germline CDR1 is MGHDK and CDR2 is SYGVNS. The CDR3 sequence is 18 residues long. With V trimmed by 3 bases and J by 0 bases, 11 bases remained unmatched. The CDR3 here is CASSDLDRGGFMNTEAFF. The CDR3 DNA follows: TGTGCCAGCAGTGACCTGGACAGGGGAGGATTCATGAACACTGAAGCTTTCTTT. Using reference TRBV25-1 and TRBJ1-1 for the parts outside the CDR3, the full variable domain is EADIYQTPRYLVIGTGKKITLECSQTMGHDKMYWYQQDPGMELHLIHYSYGVNSTEKGDLSSESTVSRIRTEHFPLTLESARPSHTSQYLCASSDLDRGGFMNTEAFFGQGTRLTVV.